This record covers a single TCR beta chain. These data are taken from a study of shared clonotypes between healthy human individuals. Losses at the gene ends were 4 bases for V and 4 bases for J; bases not matched to a gene: 7. Germline V gene data show CDR1 as KGHSH and CDR2 as LQKENI. CDR3 size: 14 residues. The table came from immunoSEQ multiplex PCR; TCRdb's copy has only in-frame clones and leaves some out. Here the sample spans approximately 2.4 million clones, more than 90% being singletons. This TCR was sampled from a man aged 18 to 29 in good health. The specimen sequenced was naive CD4+ T cells sorted from blood. Subset specified: CD45RA+ positively selected. This rearrangement joins TRBV18 to TRBJ2-7, with 7 bases matching TRBD1. In nucleotides, the CDR3 is TGTGCCAGCTCACTCGAGGGGGCGCAGTACGAGCAGTACTTC. Residues: CASSLEGAQYEQYF.